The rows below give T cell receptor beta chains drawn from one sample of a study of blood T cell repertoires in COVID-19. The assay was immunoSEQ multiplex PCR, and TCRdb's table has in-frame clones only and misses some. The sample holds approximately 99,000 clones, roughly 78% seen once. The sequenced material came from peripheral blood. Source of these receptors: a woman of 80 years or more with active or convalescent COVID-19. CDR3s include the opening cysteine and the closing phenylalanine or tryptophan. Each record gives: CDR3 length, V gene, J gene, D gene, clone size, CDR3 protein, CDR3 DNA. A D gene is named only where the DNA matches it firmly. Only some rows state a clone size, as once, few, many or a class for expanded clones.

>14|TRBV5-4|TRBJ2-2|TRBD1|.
CASSVQGAGGELFF
TGTGCCAGCAGCGTACAGGGGGCTGGCGGGGAGCTGTTTTTT
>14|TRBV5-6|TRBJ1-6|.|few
CASSSPAGNSPLHF
TGTGCCAGCAGCTCTCCCGCGGGTAATTCACCCCTCCACTTT
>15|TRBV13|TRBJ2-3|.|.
CASSPTGSRTDTQYF
TGTGCCAGCAGCCCCACAGGGTCCCGCACAGATACGCAGTATTTT
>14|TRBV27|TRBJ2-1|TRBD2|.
CASTEGGRDNEQFF
TGTGCCAGCACGGAAGGCGGGAGGGATAATGAGCAGTTCTTC
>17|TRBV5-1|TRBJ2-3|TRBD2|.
CASSSLTSGGSTDTQYF
TGCGCCAGCAGCTCCCTGACTAGCGGAGGAAGCACAGATACGCAGTATTTT
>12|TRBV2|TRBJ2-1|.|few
CASSARSDEQFF
TGTGCCAGCAGTGCTAGAAGTGATGAGCAGTTCTTC
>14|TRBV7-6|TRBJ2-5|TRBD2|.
CASSQTSGWETQYF
TGTGCCAGCAGCCAGACTAGCGGCTGGGAGACCCAGTACTTC
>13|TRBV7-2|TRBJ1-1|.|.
CASSQTLSTEAFF
TGTGCCAGCAGCCAGACACTGAGCACTGAAGCTTTCTTT
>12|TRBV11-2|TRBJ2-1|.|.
CASSLGRQGQFF
TGTGCCAGCAGCTTGGGTAGACAAGGGCAGTTCTTC
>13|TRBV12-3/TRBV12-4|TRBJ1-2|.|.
CASSTGPGGGYTF
TGTGCCAGCAGTACAGGGCCCGGCGGTGGCTACACCTTC
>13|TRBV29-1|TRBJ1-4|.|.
CSVEVRGVRRLFF
TGCAGCGTTGAGGTCAGGGGCGTTCGAAGACTGTTTTTT
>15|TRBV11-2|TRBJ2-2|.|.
CASSLPSRSTGELFF
TGTGCCAGCAGCTTACCTAGCCGTTCCACCGGGGAGCTGTTTTTT
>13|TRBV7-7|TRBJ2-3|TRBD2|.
CASSLGTRDTQYF
TGTGCTAGCAGCTTAGGGACTAGAGATACGCAGTATTTT
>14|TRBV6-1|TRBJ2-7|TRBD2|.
CASSDSGGAYEQYF
TGTGCCAGCAGTGATAGCGGGGGAGCCTACGAGCAGTACTTC
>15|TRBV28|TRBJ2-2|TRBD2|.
CASREGLAGAGELFF
TGTGCCAGCAGGGAGGGTCTAGCGGGAGCCGGGGAGCTGTTTTTT
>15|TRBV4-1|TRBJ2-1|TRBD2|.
CASSPSGSSYNEQFF
TGCGCCAGCAGCCCTAGCGGGAGCTCCTACAATGAGCAGTTCTTC